This TCR beta chain was identified during a study of PD-L1 blockade in urothelial cancer. Background on the study: Blood samples contained a median approximately 140,000 T cells.

The CDR3 extends over 14 amino acids. Trimming pared 6 bases from V and 2 bases from J, leaving 14 bases between. Germline CDR1 reads SGHAT; CDR2 reads FQNNGV. Libraries were prepared by immunoSEQ multiplex PCR; TCRdb keeps only in-frame clonotypes and omits some of them. The table includes 100,000 to 150,000 clones, roughly 80% detected once. Time point noted: pretreatment peripheral blood. The genes are TRBV11-2 and TRBJ2-7; TRBD2 might be the D (7 bases). This clonotype was sampled from a middle-aged man with urothelial cancer. Source: PBMCs, taken around atezolizumab (anti-PD-L1) treatment. CDR3 bases: TGTGCCAGCAGTTACGGCGGGGGCACCTACGAGCAGTACTTC. Translating gives CASSYGGGTYEQYF.